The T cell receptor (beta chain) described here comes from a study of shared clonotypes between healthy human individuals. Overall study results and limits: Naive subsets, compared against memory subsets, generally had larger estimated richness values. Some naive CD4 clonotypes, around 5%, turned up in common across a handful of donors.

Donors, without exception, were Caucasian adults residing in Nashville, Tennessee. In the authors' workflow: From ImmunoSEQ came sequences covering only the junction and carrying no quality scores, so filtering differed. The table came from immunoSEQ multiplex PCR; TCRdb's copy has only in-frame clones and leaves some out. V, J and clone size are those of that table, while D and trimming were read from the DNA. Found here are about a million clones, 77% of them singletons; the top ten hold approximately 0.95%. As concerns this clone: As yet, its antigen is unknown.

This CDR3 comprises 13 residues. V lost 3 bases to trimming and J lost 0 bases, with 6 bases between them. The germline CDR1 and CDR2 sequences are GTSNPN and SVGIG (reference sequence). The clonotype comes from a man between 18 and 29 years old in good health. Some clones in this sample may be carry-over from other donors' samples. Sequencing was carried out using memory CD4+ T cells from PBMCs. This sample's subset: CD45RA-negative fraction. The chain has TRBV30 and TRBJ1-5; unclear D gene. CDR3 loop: CAWSGYSNQPQHF. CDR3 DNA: TGTGCCTGGAGCGGGTATAGCAATCAGCCCCAGCATTTT.